This T cell receptor beta chain was captured in a study of regulatory T cells in long-lasting Graves disease (dated by TCRdb to the early 2020s). For the study in its entirety: To count as having persistent Graves' disease, a patient had to have received antithyroid drug treatment for over 5 years with TSH receptor autoantibodies remaining persistently positive. This study used TCR sequencing and RNA sequencing of peripheral blood to compare persistent Graves' disease patients against newly diagnosed Graves' disease patients. The study took place in China and was registered as a clinical trial. TCR sequencing covered around 13 persistent and around 20 newly diagnosed Graves' disease patients, about 35 samples in total. Persistent Graves' disease patients in the clinical cohort had taken antithyroid drugs for 8 to 12 years on average.

The time point tag for this specimen amounts to: persistent/refractory GD, antithyroid drugs over 5 years with positive TRAb. For both TCR sequencing and RNA sequencing, RNA was extracted from PBMCs in TRIzol. The diagnosis of Graves' disease followed American Thyroid Association guidelines. Patients were recruited from an endocrinology department in Xi'an, China. Each patient gave approximately 9 milliliters of peripheral blood, collected in an EDTA anticoagulant tube. Ficoll Paque Plus density gradient separation was used to isolate PBMCs, and no further T cell sorting was performed. An Agilent 2100 Bioanalyzer and agarose gel were used to check RNA quality, while a NanoDrop 2000 measured RNA concentration. In the germline V gene, CDR1 corresponds to MDHEN and CDR2 to SYDVKM. The CDR3 holds 15 amino acids from the cysteine to the phenylalanine. Kept here is only the CDR3 DNA, which spans 45 bases and is read in frame from base 1. Compared with germline, V lacks 6 bases and J lacks 4 bases; bases without a gene match: 12.

The paper as a whole reports these results and caveats: Preferential use of TRBV28, TRBJ1-2 and TRBJ2-5 was observed in persistent disease, whereas TRBV20-1 and TRBJ2-1 were favored in newly diagnosed disease. Patients with persistent disease shared more public clonotypes (approximately 2,500) than newly diagnosed patients did (966). Sequencing and analysis were restricted to the TCR beta chain. Lower TCR Shannon entropy and fewer highly expanded clones were observed in persistent Graves' disease patients than in newly diagnosed patients, which suggested clonal expansion. The authors acknowledged the small sample size as a limitation that may reduce accuracy. Only peripheral blood was studied, because thyroid tissue, the primary lesion, was inaccessible.

The library relied on multiplex PCR. The sequencer listed for this sample is Illumina HiSeq 4000. CDR3 regions were amplified by Arm-PCR with iRepertoire HTBI primers to construct TCR beta libraries. Before sequencing, the PCR products underwent gel purification. On the study's bioinformatics: Gene usage analysis of CDR3 amino acid clonotypes used the approximately 62 TRBV and around 13 TRBJ segments found across samples. COPE and FqMerger were used to merge filtered high-quality paired reads into contigs. BLAST was used to align contigs to IMGT TRBV, TRBD and TRBJ reference genes, with CDR3 defined following IMGT. Any clonotype with a frequency above 0.1% was counted as a highly expanded clone. Shannon entropy was used to measure repertoire diversity, and the Gini coefficient was used to measure V-J evenness. A clonotype found in more than one individual was treated as public. TCRdb reworked the public reads: Q25 trimming with fastp, MiXCR clone assembly, productive beta chains retained. Here each entry gathers all rows of one CDR3 protein and keeps the most common genes and DNA. Here the V and J calls rest on TCRdb's processing, not on the authors' analysis. The sample has fewer than 600,000 distinct CDR3 sequences on record, around a fifth of them singletons. The top ten clones comprise approximately 14% of the sample.

This clonotype was detected ten times or more. It lacks a known antigen. Nothing much larger sits one base from this clone, and base qualities are not available. The material was peripheral blood mononuclear cells (PBMCs), obtained when the disease was refractory, from a patient treated with antithyroid drugs. The sequence was collected from a female donor with Graves disease. The chain is encoded by TRBV28 joined to TRBJ2-7; TRBD1 lines up with 7 middle nucleotides. The DNA sequence follows: TGTGCCAGCAGAAACCGGGACAGTGGGTTTTACGAGCAGTACTTC. The translation is CASRNRDSGFYEQYF.